This T cell receptor (beta chain) was sequenced for a study of CD8 T cells in Susac syndrome. With random hexamers, reverse transcription was performed on about 0.45 to 1 ug of RNA. Amplification of TCR beta CDR3 across 54 Vbeta and 13 Jbeta was performed with immunoSEQ multiplex PCR. TCRdb re-derived calls from the immunoSEQ multiplex PCR reads in MiXCR, one entry per CDR3 protein. The data contain 77,000 or so distinct CDR3 sequences, about 95% of them seen just once; the ten biggest clones take up roughly 0.39%. Sequencing of TCR beta was carried out in blood CD8+ and CD4+ T cells. TEMRA cells were FACS-enriched, and CD8+ and CD4+ T cells were isolated negatively. The V gene's germline CDR1 is SGHNT and CDR2 YYREEE (reference sequence). Trimming stripped 0 bases from V and 8 bases from J, with 14 bases between. The CDR3 runs 15 residues.

Sequences were obtained from CD8+ T cells from PBMCs. The V call is TRBV5-4, the J call TRBJ1-4; unclear D gene. The sequence came from a human donor with multiple sclerosis. DNA for the CDR3: TGTGCCAGCAGCTTGGTCGAAGGGAGAGACGAAAAACTGTTTTTT. This codes for CASSLVEGRDEKLFF. Using reference TRBV5-4 and TRBJ1-4 for the parts outside the CDR3, the full variable domain is ETGVTQSPTHLIKTRGQQVTLRCSSQSGHNTVSWYQQALGQGPQFIFQYYREEENGRGNFPPRFSGLQFPNYSSELNVNALELDDSALYLCASSLVEGRDEKLFFGSGTQLSVL.